This T cell receptor beta chain stems from a study of CD8 T cells in Susac syndrome (dated by TCRdb to the late 2010s). As for the study more broadly: Repertoire sequencing was used to test whether CD8+ T cell activation and differentiation in Susac syndrome was antigen driven. The clonality of the CD8+ T cell repertoire was compared across about a dozen healthy donors, about 14 Susac syndrome patients and around 15 multiple sclerosis patients.

RNA was extracted with the RNeasy kit and roughly 0.5 to 1 ug was reverse transcribed using random hexamers. The immunoSEQ multiplex PCR assay, covering 54 Vbeta and 13 Jbeta segments, was used to amplify TCR beta CDR3 regions. Bias from PCR amplification was corrected by using a synthetic template baseline for primer optimization and for computational correction. As for the original processing: Reads were annotated to V, D and J genes according to IMGT and were analyzed with immunoSEQ Analyzer, with only productive sequences retained. Clonality was computed as one minus Shannon entropy normalized by log2 of the number of productive unique sequences. Public and private clones were assessed among the 100 most prevalent clones of each patient and control. Clones were defined as Susac-specific if absent from the healthy and MS cohorts, from approximately 1,100 published viral clones and from other ImmuneACCESS disease sequences. TCRdb reworked the public reads: Q25 trimming with fastp, MiXCR clone assembly, productive beta chains retained. Rows are combined by CDR3 protein, so each entry shows the most common genes and DNA. V and J calls and clone size were set by TCRdb, not the authors. The sample yields 150,000 to 180,000 distinct CDR3 sequences; 95% to 96% were counted once. The ten most abundant clones make up 0.15% of the sample.

Peripheral blood CD8+ and CD4+ T cells from healthy donors, Susac syndrome patients and multiple sclerosis patients were profiled using high-throughput TCR beta sequencing. Multiple sclerosis controls were treatment-naive patients with stable or active relapsing-remitting disease fulfilling revised McDonald criteria. Bulk CD8+ and CD4+ T cells were purified magnetically by negative isolation, whereas CD8+ TEMRA cells were enriched by FACS. Blood was collected in EDTA tubes and processed within 24 hours, with PBMCs isolated through density gradient centrifugation. PBMCs intended for TCR sequencing were cryopreserved in liquid nitrogen and thawed later in a water bath at 37 degrees C. A purity of at least 90% was achieved for sorted or isolated CD4+, CD8+ and CD8+ TEMRA cells. Results and caveats for the whole study, not just this receptor: The study acknowledged that relatively few individuals were included in the TCR sequencing and HLA analysis.

In the case of this clonotype: Its binding antigen is unknown. Base qualities are not provided; no much larger clone lies one nucleotide away.

The CDR3, cysteine through phenylalanine, is 16 amino acids long. Only CDR3 DNA is held: 48 bases, read in frame from base 1. At the junction V is shortened by 5 bases and J by 2 bases, with 15 bases in between. Taken from the germline V gene (reference sequence), the CDR1 and CDR2 loops are MNHEY and SMNVEV. Sequenced material: CD8+ T cells from PBMCs. The V and J genes are TRBV27 and TRBJ1-4, with a weak D call of TRBD1 (5 bases match). The clonotype comes from a human donor with multiple sclerosis. The DNA is as follows: TGTGCCAGCAGTCTATGGGGCTCGGGGACTAATGAAAAACTGTTTTTT. Its product reads: CASSLWGSGTNEKLFF. When the CDR3 is completed using the reference TRBV27 and TRBJ1-4 genes on either side, the full variable domain is EAQVTQNPRYLITVTGKKLTVTCSQNMNHEYMSWYRQDPGLGLRQIYYSMNVEVTDKGDVPEGYKVSRKEKRNFPLILESPSPNQTSLYFCASSLWGSGTNEKLFFGSGTQLSVL.